This TCR beta chain appears in the sequencing data of a study of Ad26.COV2.S vaccination and SARS-CoV-2 variants. About the study: Once, or twice with 56 days between doses, Ad26.COV2.S was given intramuscularly. Points from the study as a whole: Non-spike TCR breadth did not differ much between vaccine and placebo recipients.

As to this clone: As yet, its antigen is unknown.

The germline CDR1 and CDR2 sequences are SGHRS and YFSETQ. The CDR3 spans 15 residues. Between the trimmed V and J ends, which lost 1 base and 6 bases, there was a span of 16 bases. Treatment indicated: 15 to 20 received Ad26.COV2.S at low or high dose, single or two shots; about 5 received placebo; per-sample allocation not given. Sampling was performed 63 days after the first vaccine or placebo injection. The sample came from a Boston adult aged 18-55 years. Produced via immunoSEQ multiplex PCR; TCRdb's table is partial and in-frame only. This table has over 400,000 clones, roughly nine tenths appearing once.

The source of this sequence is a person aged 18-65 years who received the Ad26.COV2.S COVID-19 vaccine or a placebo. The specimen was peripheral blood, collected in a trial of Ad26.COV2.S vaccine versus placebo. This chain uses TRBV5-1 with TRBJ1-2; possibly TRBD1 for D (5 bases). DNA for the CDR3: TGCGCCAGCAGCTTGAGCAGGGTGGCTGGTGATGGCTACACCTTC. Its protein is CASSLSRVAGDGYTF.